This T cell receptor beta chain was sequenced for a study of CD8 T cells in ankylosing spondylitis. General study findings and limits: Characteristic, it appeared, of ankylosing spondylitis blood was a TCR beta motif of several highly homologous variants.

This clonotype has at least ten counts. Its specificity is not known. TCRdb reanalysed the 5' RACE reads using MiXCR and keeps one entry per CDR3 protein. The sample holds 200,000 to 300,000 distinct CDR3 sequences; roughly 10% are singletons and the top ten take about 2.8%. Trimming at V came to 3 bases and at J to 2 bases, leaving 10 bases not matched to a gene. This CDR3 contains 17 residues. Germline V gives CDR1 SEHNR, CDR2 FQNEAQ (reference sequence). The sequencing sample was made of blood, either unsorted or a sorted T cell fraction (not recorded which). The source of this sequence is a male donor with ankylosing spondylitis or in good health (not recorded which). J is TRBJ2-3 and V is TRBV7-9; TRBD2 matches at 8 bases. The CDR3 sequence is CASSFSLTSAYTDTQYF. As DNA, the CDR3 is TGTGCCAGCAGCTTTTCTCTGACTAGCGCCTACACAGATACGCAGTATTTT.